This T cell receptor (beta chain) was sequenced for a study of OX40 agonist ivuxolimab in advanced cancers. Study in general: Participants could have had prior anti-PD-1, anti-PD-L1 or anti-CTLA-4 therapy, and 40% had some. Regarding the study as a whole: Low levels of normalized T-cell clonal expansion also appeared in some nonresponders. CD8+ T cells (on average) carried more expanded clones than CD4+ T cells.

The germline V and J ends were trimmed by 3 bases and 8 bases, with 7 bases remaining between them. The CDR3 is made up of 11 amino acids. Germline assignment: CDR1 MNHNS and CDR2 SASEGT. The repertoire was sequenced with immunoSEQ multiplex PCR; TCRdb's copy has only in-frame clones and lacks some. Among 75,000 to 90,000 clones, 91% were seen once, and the ten largest hold 8.4%. On this clone itself: Its cognate antigen is unknown.

The TCR originated in an adult with an advanced solid tumor such as melanoma, head and neck, liver or kidney cancer. The rearrangement links TRBV6-1 to TRBJ1-1; D is undetermined. The sequences come from CD4+ or CD8+ T cells sorted from blood, collected in a trial of the OX40 agonist ivuxolimab. The CDR3 DNA reads TGTGCCAGCAGTGACCTGGGGGAAGCTTTCTTT. As protein: CASSDLGEAFF.